Following are 24 T cell receptor beta chains from one sample sequenced in a study of cytomegalovirus exposure and HLA in healthy donors. The PCR had 60 Vbeta and 13 Jbeta primers. Repertoires were generated with immunoSEQ multiplex PCR, while TCRdb's copy carries only in-frame clones and drops some. The sample contains around 100,000 clones, over 55% of which appear only once. The source material was PBMCs. The receptors here all came from a woman under 30 in good health and CMV-seropositive.

The chain couples TRBV1 to TRBJ2-7; the D segment call TRBD2 is taken from the table without a DNA check. TRBV1 represents a pseudogene. This CDR3 region has 21 residues. This CDR3 is CTSSQDPAWGLTFCASYEQYF. In DNA form, the CDR3 reads TGCACCAGCAGCCAAGATCCGGCGTGGGGACTGACCTTTTGTGCCTCCTACGAGCAGTACTTC.

There are a few counts of this clone. The genes are TRBV19 and TRBJ2-2; maybe TRBD2 (6 bases). The CDR3 spans 17 residues. V dropped 0 bases and J dropped 2 bases, with 13 bases sitting between them. CDR1 and CDR2 (germline): LNHDA, SQIVND (reference sequence). CDR3 sequence: CASSIEGLAGNTGELFF. CDR3 coding DNA: TGTGCCAGTAGTATAGAGGGGTTGGCGGGAAACACCGGGGAGCTGTTTTTT.

V and J are TRBV5-6 and TRBJ1-2, with 7 nucleotides matching TRBD1. The V gene's germline CDR1 is SGHDT and CDR2 YYEEEE. With V trimmed by 6 bases and J by 6 bases, 8 bases remained unmatched. The CDR3 runs to 13 residues. CDR3 sequence: CASTTGQADGYTF. The CDR3 nucleotides read TGTGCCAGCACTACTGGACAGGCTGATGGCTACACCTTC.

The chain recombines TRBV4-3 with TRBJ2-7; tentatively, D is TRBD1 (6 bases). Germline V gives CDR1 LGHNA, CDR2 YSLEER. The CDR3 is 16 residues long. Trimming pared 4 bases from V and 4 bases from J, leaving 20 bases between. The chain's CDR3 is CASSPSVAQGGYEQYF. The CDR3 DNA sequence: TGCGCCAGCAGCCCCTCTGTCGCACAGGGTGGATACGAGCAGTACTTC.

The rearrangement joins TRBV28 to TRBJ1-1; 7 bases are shared with TRBD1. After removal of 6 bases from V and 8 bases from J, the junction contained 12 bases not matched to a gene. The germline V gene encodes CDR1 MDHEN and CDR2 SYDVKM. This CDR3 spans 14 amino acids. The CDR3 nucleotides are TGTGCCAGCAGGGAGGGGACAGCACGTTCAGAAGCTTTCTTT. Translation: CASREGTARSEAFF. Drawing the rest from reference TRBV28 and TRBJ1-1, the complete variable domain is DVKVTQSSRYLVKRTGEKVFLECVQDMDHENMFWYRQDPGLGLRLIYFSYDVKMKEKGDIPEGYSVSREKKERFSLILESASTNQTSMYLCASREGTARSEAFFGQGTRLTVV.

This chain uses TRBV2 with TRBJ1-1, with 9 positions matching TRBD1. The J segment lost 1 base and the V segment lost 5 bases, leaving 8 bases of the junction unmatched. This CDR3 is built from 16 residues. From germline, CDR1 is SNHLY and CDR2 FYNNEI. This chain's CDR3 is CASSNSDRGKNTEAFF. The CDR3 DNA reads as TGTGCCAGCAGTAACTCGGACAGGGGAAAGAACACTGAAGCTTTCTTT.

The chain combines TRBV21-1 with TRBJ1-5. TRBV21-1 is tagged as a pseudogene. The CDR3 loop spans 15 amino acids. CDR3 DNA sequence: TGTGCCAGCAGCACCCACCGGGGTAGCAATCAGCCCCAGCATTTT. Amino acids: CASSTHRGSNQPQHF.

This clone showed up just once. The chain has TRBV4-2 and TRBJ2-4, with a tentative D call TRBD2 (6 bases). There are 17 residues in the CDR3. CDR1 and CDR2 from the germline V gene are LGHNA and YNFKEQ. V was shortened by 4 bases and J by 0 bases, with 16 bases between the two germline ends. The CDR3, as DNA: TGTGCCAGCAGCCGAGACGGGACTTGGGGAGCCAAAAACATTCAGTACTTC. This codes for CASSRDGTWGAKNIQYF.

The chain has TRBV7-2 and TRBJ2-1; 7 bases align to TRBD1. This CDR3 region has 14 residues. V shed 1 base, J shed 6 bases, and the junction held 3 bases outside the gene matches. Germline CDR1 SGHTA, CDR2 FQGNSA. CDR3 loop: CASSLEGTANEQFF. DNA for the CDR3: TGTGCCAGCAGCTTAGAAGGGACAGCCAATGAGCAGTTCTTC.

This chain joins TRBV18 and TRBJ2-1; 10 nucleotides align to TRBD2. The germline gives CDR1 KGHSH, CDR2 LQKENI. CDR3 length: 16 residues. The junction had 5 bases not matched to a gene; V was cut back by 3 bases and J by 3 bases. The CDR3 protein is CASSPQLAGSYNEQFF. DNA of the CDR3: TGTGCCAGCTCACCCCAACTAGCGGGGAGCTACAATGAGCAGTTCTTC.

The CDR3 sequence is CASSIRQGSEQYF. The CDR3 DNA follows: TGTGCCAGCAGCATTCGACAGGGAAGCGAGCAGTACTTC. The chain links TRBV7-2 to TRBJ2-7; 7 nucleotides agree with TRBD1. Trimming removed 5 bases from V and 6 bases from J; junction bases left unmatched: 7. Germline V gene sequence: CDR1 SGHTA, CDR2 FQGNSA. CDR3 length: 13 amino acids. Using reference TRBV7-2 and TRBJ2-7 for the parts outside the CDR3, the full variable domain is GAGVSQSPSNKVTEKGKDVELRCDPISGHTALYWYRQSLGQGLEFLIYFQGNSAPDKSGLPSDRFSAERTGGSVSTLTIQRTQQEDSAVYLCASSIRQGSEQYFGPGTRLTVT.

This sequence joins TRBV7-2 and TRBJ1-3; D is perhaps TRBD1 (6 bases). Germline V gene lookup returns CDR1 SGHTA and CDR2 FQGNSA. Trimming removed 5 bases from V and 4 bases from J, with 24 bases in between. This CDR3 spans 18 amino acids. Here the CDR3 DNA reads TGTGCCAGCAGCCCTGTGCGGGGGCCCGCTTACCAGGGAAACACCATATATTTT. It yields the protein CASSPVRGPAYQGNTIYF.

To note about this clone: Sequence at one end of the junction differs from germline and may be a read error. J is TRBJ2-7 and V is TRBV7-7; 8 nucleotides line up with TRBD1. The CDR3 totals 13 residues. From germline, CDR1 is SSHAT and CDR2 FNYEAQ (reference sequence). CDR3 nucleotide sequence: TGTGCTAGCAGCTTAAAACAGGGGGACGAGCAGTACTTC. Protein sequence: CASSLKQGDEQYF.

This chain joins TRBV13 and TRBJ2-3; D is perhaps TRBD2 (5 bases). Per germline, CDR1 PRHDT and CDR2 FYEKMQ (reference sequence). CDR3 length equals 13 residues. Trimming left V 5 bases short and J 3 bases short, with 9 bases between. The chain's CDR3 is CASSLTGTDTQYF. In DNA, the CDR3 is TGTGCCAGCAGCCTCACGGGGACAGATACGCAGTATTTT. The entire variable domain, with the rest obtained from reference TRBV13 and TRBJ2-3, is as follows: AAGVIQSPRHLIKEKRETATLKCYPIPRHDTVYWYQQGPGQDPQFLISFYEKMQSDKGSIPDRFSAQQFSDYHSELNMSSLELGDSALYFCASSLTGTDTQYFGPGTRLTVL.

The rearrangement joins TRBV19 to TRBJ2-1, with D perhaps TRBD2 (6 bases). Germline CDR1 LNHDA, CDR2 SQIVND (reference sequence). This CDR3 spans 15 amino acids. Trimming took 8 bases from V and 0 from J, leaving 14 bases between them. This chain's CDR3 is CASGPPGSSYNEQFF. CDR3 nucleotide sequence: TGTGCCAGTGGGCCCCCCGGGAGCTCCTACAATGAGCAGTTCTTC.

This clone was counted between two and nine times. The chain uses TRBV6-5 and TRBJ2-2; maybe TRBD2 (5 bases). This CDR3 has 15 amino acids. Germline loops: CDR1 MNHEY, CDR2 SVGAGI. V lost 3 bases and J lost 0, with 8 bases in between. Here the CDR3 DNA reads TGTGCCAGCAGTTATGGGAGTTCGAACACCGGGGAGCTGTTTTTT. Its translation: CASSYGSSNTGELFF.

This rearrangement joins TRBV2 to TRBJ2-1, with 9 bases that match TRBD1. The J segment lost 4 bases and the V segment lost 4 bases, leaving 5 bases of the junction unmatched. The CDR3 spans 15 residues. Germline loops: CDR1 SNHLY, CDR2 FYNNEI. In DNA, the CDR3 is TGTGCCAGCAGTGGGGGGGGGACAGGGTACAATGAGCAGTTCTTC. It encodes CASSGGGTGYNEQFF.

The gene calls are TRBV7-3 and TRBJ1-1; D is undetermined. Germline CDR1 reads SGHTA; CDR2 reads FQGTGA. The CDR3 is 15 amino acids. V dropped 1 base and J dropped 1 base, with 10 bases sitting between them. The CDR3 DNA sequence: TGTGCCAGCAGCTTAATGGGCGGAGGGAACACTGAAGCTTTCTTT. The encoded protein is CASSLMGGGNTEAFF. Looking up the rest from reference TRBV7-3 and TRBJ1-1 gives the full variable domain: GAGVSQTPSNKVTEKGKYVELRCDPISGHTALYWYRQSLGQGPEFLIYFQGTGAADDSGLPNDRFFAVRPEGSVSTLKIQRTERGDSAVYLCASSLMGGGNTEAFFGQGTRLTVV.

The rearrangement joins TRBV10-3 to TRBJ1-2, with no clear D. V was cut by 0 bases and J by 2 bases, with 7 bases left in between. This CDR3 has 14 amino acids. In germline, CDR1 is ENHRY, CDR2 SYGVKD. The CDR3 nucleotides are TGTGCCATCAGTGAGTCCCCGGTGAACTATGGCTACACCTTC. Its protein is CAISESPVNYGYTF.

This clone has only a few counts. The V and J genes are TRBV4-2 and TRBJ2-7, with D perhaps TRBD1 (6 bases). With 0 bases removed from V and 4 bases from J, the gap between germline ends came to 28 bases. Germline CDR1 and CDR2: LGHNA and YNFKEQ. The CDR3 has 20 residues. The CDR3 sequence is CASSQESGRGMGTASYEQYF. CDR3 bases: TGTGCCAGCAGCCAAGAGAGTGGAAGGGGGATGGGGACGGCTTCGTACGAGCAGTACTTC.

The V gene is TRBV11-3, the J gene TRBJ2-2, with 8 bases fitting TRBD2. The CDR3 has 15 residues. Per germline, CDR1 SGHNT and CDR2 YENEEA. Trimming removed 5 bases from V and 4 bases from J; junction bases left unmatched: 6. CDR3 sequence: CASSRGGVGTGELFF. The CDR3 nucleotides are TGTGCCAGCAGCCGGGGGGGAGTTGGCACCGGGGAGCTGTTTTTT.

The V gene is TRBV6-1, the J gene TRBJ2-5; 8 positions match TRBD2. Germline trimming cut 2 bases from V and 2 bases from J; bases unmatched to any gene: 16. The CDR3 runs 19 residues. Germline CDR1 reads MNHNS; CDR2 reads SASEGT. The DNA of the CDR3 is TGTGCCAGCAGTGAACGGCGGCCTGAAAGCGGGAGATGGCAAGAGACCCAGTACTTC. This sequence encodes CASSERRPESGRWQETQYF.

This clone has only a few counts. The rearrangement links TRBV10-1 to TRBJ2-2; possibly TRBD1 for D (5 bases). V dropped 7 bases and J dropped 1 base, with 7 bases sitting between them. The CDR3 has 13 residues. From germline, CDR1 is WNHNN and CDR2 SYGVQD (reference sequence). CDR3 residues: CASTTGNTGELFF. For the CDR3, the DNA is TGCGCCAGCACAACAGGGAACACCGGGGAGCTGTTTTTT.

The chain combines TRBV28 with TRBJ2-4; D may be TRBD1 (6 bases). This CDR3 has 15 residues. Germline CDR1 and CDR2: MDHEN and SYDVKM. V gave up 4 bases and J gave up 8 bases, with 18 bases separating them. Written as DNA, the CDR3 is TGTGCCAGCAGTTCCCCTGACAGGTCCTGGGACATTCAGTACTTC. Protein product: CASSSPDRSWDIQYF.